Following are 29 T cell receptor beta chains from one sample sequenced in a study of blood T cell repertoires in COVID-19. Generated by immunoSEQ multiplex PCR, the TCRdb table keeps only in-frame clones and is missing some. This table has about 280,000 clones, approximately 90% appearing once. The sequenced sample consisted of PBMCs or T cells enriched from blood (not recorded which). Source of these receptors: a woman aged 55-75 years in a cohort exposed to, infected with or recovered from COVID-19 (not recorded which).

The chain carries TRBV10-1 and TRBJ2-7; the match to TRBD1 covers 11 bases. Germline-derived CDR1 and CDR2 are WNHNN and SYGVQD (reference sequence). The junction had 8 bases not matched to a gene; V was cut back by 6 bases and J by 4 bases. CDR3 length: 15 residues. This CDR3 is CASSPGTGGNYEQYF. CDR3 DNA sequence: TGCGCCAGCAGCCCCGGGACAGGGGGAAATTACGAGCAGTACTTC.

V and J are TRBV7-2 and TRBJ1-1; 7 bases line up with TRBD1. V gave up 3 bases and J gave up 4 bases; unmatched junction bases: 2. Germline CDR1 SGHTA, CDR2 FQGNSA. CDR3 size: 13 residues. CDR3 loop: CASSFTGATEAFF. Here the CDR3 DNA reads TGTGCCAGCAGCTTCACAGGGGCCACTGAAGCTTTCTTT.

The rearrangement joins TRBV28 to TRBJ2-7; 12 bases fit TRBD2. The CDR3 runs to 14 residues. V lost 7 bases, J lost 5 bases, and 6 bases stayed unmatched. Germline CDR1 MDHEN, CDR2 SYDVKM. DNA of the CDR3: TGTGCCAGCAAGACTAGCGGGAGAGTGAACGAGCAGTACTTC. This sequence encodes CASKTSGRVNEQYF.

The chain has TRBV18 and TRBJ2-7; D possibly corresponds to TRBD1 (5 bases). The CDR3 is made up of 15 amino acids. Trimming took off 3 bases at V and 4 bases at J, with 16 bases between the two ends. The germline V gene has CDR1 KGHSH and CDR2 LQKENI. CDR3: CASSPGETDRYEQYF. The CDR3 coding sequence is TGTGCCAGCTCACCCGGAGAGACAGACAGATACGAGCAGTACTTC.

Remarks on this clone: The same CDR3 also results from other DNA sequences found in this sample. The chain couples TRBV7-9 to TRBJ1-4; possibly TRBD1 for D (6 bases). V lost 2 bases and J lost 8, with 12 bases in between. Germline assignment: CDR1 SEHNR and CDR2 FQNEAQ (reference sequence). The CDR3 length is 14 residues. The CDR3 DNA sequence: TGTGCCAGCAGCTTAAGCGTCCAGGGGGAAAAACTGTTTTTT. It encodes CASSLSVQGEKLFF.

The genes are TRBV28 and TRBJ1-6, with D maybe TRBD1 (6 bases). The length of the CDR3 is 14 residues. Germline lookup yields CDR1 MDHEN and CDR2 SYDVKM. V dropped 8 bases and J dropped 10 bases, with 18 bases sitting between them. The CDR3 region is CASWEGGDSSPLHF. The DNA for the CDR3 is TGTGCCAGCTGGGAGGGGGGTGACAGCTCACCCCTCCACTTT.

This clone has just a few counts. CDR3 sequence: CASSSGTGTGYTF. CDR3 DNA sequence: TGTGCCAGCAGTTCCGGGACAGGGACTGGCTACACCTTC. V is TRBV28 and J is TRBJ1-2; TRBD1 aligns across 9 bases. The ends lost 4 bases at V and 7 bases at J; junction bases unmatched: 4. This CDR3 comprises 13 residues. Germline V CDR1 and CDR2: MDHEN, SYDVKM.

The chain joins TRBV27 to TRBJ1-2, with no clear D. This CDR3 contains 15 residues. The germline V gene has CDR1 MNHEY and CDR2 SMNVEV (reference sequence). V was cut by 0 bases and J by 4 bases, with 12 bases left in between. Here the CDR3 DNA reads TGTGCCAGCAGTTTATCGGGGAGGGTTCGCTATGGCTACACCTTC. It yields the protein CASSLSGRVRYGYTF.

The gene calls are TRBV18 and TRBJ1-4; 10 nucleotides agree with TRBD1. Per germline, CDR1 KGHSH and CDR2 LQKENI. Trimming cost V 3 bases and J 8 bases; bases outside gene matches: 3. This CDR3 has 14 amino acids. For the CDR3, the DNA is TGTGCCAGCTCACCGGACAGGGGGGTGGAAAAACTGTTTTTT. Protein: CASSPDRGVEKLFF.

V usage is TRBV24-1 and J usage is TRBJ2-1; 11 bases agree with TRBD1. The CDR3 sequence is 16 residues long. J lost 9 bases, V lost 0 bases, and 6 bases had no gene match. Per germline, CDR1 KGHDR and CDR2 SFDVKD. The CDR3 region has the DNA TGTGCCACCAGTGATTTGGCCGGACAGGGGGCGAGTGAGCAGTTCTTC. Its translation is CATSDLAGQGASEQFF.

The chain uses TRBV4-2 and TRBJ2-1; a weak D match, TRBD1 (5 bases). Deletions cut 0 bases from V and 7 bases from J, with 16 bases between. The CDR3 consists of 16 residues. CDR1 is LGHNA, CDR2 YNFKEQ, per germline. The CDR3 protein is CASSQDLRGRFNEQFF. The CDR3 bases are TGTGCCAGCAGCCAAGATTTAAGGGGCAGATTTAATGAGCAGTTCTTC.

On this clone: The sample carries other DNA sequences with the same CDR3. V usage is TRBV5-8 and J usage is TRBJ1-1; possible D gene TRBD1, 5 bases. V lost 0 bases to trimming and J lost 2 bases, with 11 bases between them. Germline V gene data show CDR1 as SGHTS and CDR2 as YDEGEE. CDR3 length equals 15 residues. The CDR3 DNA reads TGTGCCAGCAGCTTGGGTGACAGACCCAACACTGAAGCTTTCTTT. This encodes CASSLGDRPNTEAFF.

The CDR3 sequence: CASIPGQNTGELFF. The CDR3 bases are TGTGCCAGCATCCCGGGACAGAACACCGGGGAGCTGTTTTTT. The chain is built from TRBV7-9 and TRBJ2-2; D perhaps matches TRBD1 (6 bases). Trimming left V 7 bases short and J 1 base short, with 10 bases between. The CDR3 runs to 14 residues. The germline CDR1 and CDR2 sequences are SEHNR and FQNEAQ (reference sequence).

The chain joins TRBV18 to TRBJ2-7; D possibly corresponds to TRBD2 (5 bases). This CDR3 has 15 amino acids. Germline CDR1 and CDR2: KGHSH and LQKENI. V gave up 1 base and J gave up 2 bases, with 12 bases separating them. This CDR3 is CASSPREPPTYEQYF. Here the CDR3 DNA reads TGTGCCAGCTCACCACGGGAGCCCCCAACCTACGAGCAGTACTTC.

The gene calls are TRBV28 and TRBJ2-7; 8 bases match TRBD2. With V trimmed by 4 bases and J by 0 bases, 14 bases remained unmatched. Germline V gene sequence: CDR1 MDHEN, CDR2 SYDVKM. The CDR3 runs to 18 residues. The CDR3 protein is CASSYPRLAGPSSYEQYF. The CDR3 bases are TGTGCCAGCAGTTATCCTAGGCTAGCGGGTCCAAGCTCCTACGAGCAGTACTTC. Full variable domain (remainder filled in from reference TRBV28 and TRBJ2-7): DVKVTQSSRYLVKRTGEKVFLECVQDMDHENMFWYRQDPGLGLRLIYFSYDVKMKEKGDIPEGYSVSREKKERFSLILESASTNQTSMYLCASSYPRLAGPSSYEQYFGPGTRLTVT.

This clone was picked up many times. This chain links TRBV18 with TRBJ2-7, with D possibly TRBD2 on 6 matching bases. Trimming shortened V by 5 bases and J by 3 bases, and 14 bases separated the two germline ends. Germline CDR1 reads KGHSH; CDR2 reads LQKENI. This CDR3 region has 14 residues. The CDR3 protein is CASSSTGAGYEQYF. As DNA, the CDR3 is TGTGCCAGCTCATCTACGGGAGCCGGCTACGAGCAGTACTTC.

The chain has TRBV2 and TRBJ2-1; 9 bases match TRBD1. Germline lookup yields CDR1 SNHLY and CDR2 FYNNEI. Germline trimming cut 7 bases from V and 8 bases from J; bases unmatched to any gene: 6. CDR3 length: 13 residues. In nucleotides, the CDR3 is TGTGCCAGCATGAAGACAGGGGGTCATGAGCAGTTCTTC. It codes for CASMKTGGHEQFF.

V gene TRBV27 combines with J gene TRBJ1-2; 8 bases are shared with TRBD1. Germline CDR1 reads MNHEY; CDR2 reads SMNVEV (reference sequence). V was clipped by 6 bases and J by 6 bases; unmatched bases: 9. There are 14 residues in the CDR3. CDR3 sequence: CASSPGQGLHGYTF. The CDR3 nucleotides are TGTGCCAGCAGCCCAGGACAGGGTTTGCATGGCTACACCTTC.

The chain recombines TRBV7-9 with TRBJ2-7; no definite D call. Germline loops: CDR1 SEHNR, CDR2 FQNEAQ (reference sequence). The V end was cut by 1 base, the J end by 5 bases, with 12 bases between. The CDR3 totals 14 residues. CDR3 residues: CASSLGLTTHEQYF. The CDR3 bases are TGTGCCAGCAGCTTAGGGTTGACAACCCACGAGCAGTACTTC.

The J gene is TRBJ1-2, the V gene TRBV30; 9 nucleotides line up with TRBD1. After removal of 5 bases from V and 7 bases from J, the junction contained 14 bases not matched to a gene. The CDR3 loop spans 15 amino acids. The V gene's germline CDR1 is GTSNPN and CDR2 SVGIG (reference sequence). The DNA of the CDR3 is TGTGCCTGGGCTAACCGGGACAGGGAACTAGGTGGCTACACCTTC. It translates to CAWANRDRELGGYTF.

The chain couples TRBV13 to TRBJ2-7; tentatively, D is TRBD2 (5 bases). The germline gives CDR1 PRHDT, CDR2 FYEKMQ (reference sequence). This CDR3 comprises 13 residues. Trimming took 2 bases from V and 7 from J, leaving 12 bases between them. This chain's CDR3 is CASSLRVSGEQYF. CDR3 in DNA: TGTGCCAGCAGCTTACGGGTCTCGGGAGAGCAGTACTTC.

This chain uses TRBV20-1 with TRBJ2-7; no firm D call. The CDR3 totals 11 residues. With 6 bases removed from V and 5 bases from J, the gap between germline ends came to 11 bases. CDR1 and CDR2 (germline): DFQATT, SNEGSKA (reference sequence). CDR3 sequence: CSAPFRNEQYF. CDR3 nucleotide sequence: TGCAGTGCCCCCTTTAGAAACGAGCAGTACTTC.

The V call is TRBV9, the J call TRBJ2-2; TRBD2 agrees at 14 bases. CDR1 and CDR2 (germline): SGDLS, YYNGEE. The CDR3 contains 17 residues. V lost 3 bases to trimming and J lost 4 bases; unmatched junction nucleotides: 5. This chain's CDR3 is CASSEGTSGSITGELFF. The CDR3, as DNA: TGTGCCAGCAGCGAGGGGACTAGCGGGAGTATCACCGGGGAGCTGTTTTTT.

The genes are TRBV20-1 and TRBJ1-2; TRBD1 aligns across 7 bases. CDR1 is DFQATT and CDR2 is SNEGSKA in the germline V gene (reference sequence). V was pared by 3 bases and J by 1 base, with 2 bases of the junction left unmatched. The CDR3 length is 13 residues. CDR3 sequence (DNA): TGCAGTGCTAGTTCAGGGGGTAACTATGGCTACACCTTC. The encoded protein is CSASSGGNYGYTF.

This chain joins TRBV5-6 and TRBJ2-2; 8 positions agree with TRBD1. The germline CDR1 and CDR2 sequences are SGHDT and YYEEEE. V lost 1 base to trimming and J lost 3 bases; unmatched junction nucleotides: 8. CDR3 length: 17 residues. In nucleotides, the CDR3 is TGTGCCAGCAGCTTGTACCGGGACAGGAGAGACACCGGGGAGCTGTTTTTT. It specifies CASSLYRDRRDTGELFF.

As regards this clone: This sample includes further DNA sequences coding for the same CDR3. The chain combines TRBV28 with TRBJ2-7; D is unclear. Trimming pared 2 bases from V and 3 bases from J, leaving 5 bases between. The CDR3 runs 12 residues. The germline gives CDR1 MDHEN, CDR2 SYDVKM. CDR3 in amino acids: CASSLLRYEQYF. DNA of the CDR3: TGTGCCAGCAGTTTACTCCGCTACGAGCAGTACTTC.

This chain uses TRBV7-9 with TRBJ2-7; 10 bases align to TRBD1. From germline, CDR1 is SEHNR and CDR2 FQNEAQ (reference sequence). Trimming took 1 base from V and 2 from J; bases not matched to a gene: 14. CDR3 size: 19 residues. The CDR3 sequence is CASSLDFGPGTGVTYEQYF. CDR3 in DNA: TGTGCCAGCAGCTTAGATTTCGGTCCAGGGACAGGGGTTACCTACGAGCAGTACTTC.

This chain uses TRBV28 with TRBJ2-7; 11 nucleotides align to TRBD2. V shed 3 bases, J shed 3 bases, and the junction held 13 bases outside the gene matches. The CDR3 sequence is 18 residues long. Germline-derived CDR1 and CDR2 are MDHEN and SYDVKM. The CDR3 nucleotides are TGTGCCAGCAGTTTTGGAGGATTAGCGGGAGGGCAATTCTACGAGCAGTACTTC. This encodes CASSFGGLAGGQFYEQYF.

The rearrangement joins TRBV7-9 to TRBJ1-1; the D gene is possibly TRBD1 (5 bases). This CDR3 region has 12 residues. With 1 base removed from V and 7 bases from J, the gap between germline ends came to 7 bases. Germline V gene lookup returns CDR1 SEHNR and CDR2 FQNEAQ (reference sequence). The CDR3 region has the DNA TGTGCCAGCAGCTTAGAGGGGCGTGAAGCTTTCTTT. Encoded protein: CASSLEGREAFF.